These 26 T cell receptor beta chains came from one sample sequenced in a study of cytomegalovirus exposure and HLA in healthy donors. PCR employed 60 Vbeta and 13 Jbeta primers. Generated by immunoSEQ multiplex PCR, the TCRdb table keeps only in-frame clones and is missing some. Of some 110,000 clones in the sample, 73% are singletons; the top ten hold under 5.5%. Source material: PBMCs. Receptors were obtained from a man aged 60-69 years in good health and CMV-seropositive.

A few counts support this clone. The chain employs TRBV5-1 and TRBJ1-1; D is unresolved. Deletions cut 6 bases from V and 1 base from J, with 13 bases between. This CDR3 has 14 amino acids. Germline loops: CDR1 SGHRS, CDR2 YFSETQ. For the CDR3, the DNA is TGCGCCAGCACCGTTCCTGGGCAGAACACTGAAGCTTTCTTT. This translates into CASTVPGQNTEAFF.

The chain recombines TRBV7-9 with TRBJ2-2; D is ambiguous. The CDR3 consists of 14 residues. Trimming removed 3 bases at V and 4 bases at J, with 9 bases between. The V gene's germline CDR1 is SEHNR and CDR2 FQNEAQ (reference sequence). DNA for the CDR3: TGTGCCAGCAGCTTCCGGAGCGTCACCGGGGAGCTGTTTTTT. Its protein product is CASSFRSVTGELFF.

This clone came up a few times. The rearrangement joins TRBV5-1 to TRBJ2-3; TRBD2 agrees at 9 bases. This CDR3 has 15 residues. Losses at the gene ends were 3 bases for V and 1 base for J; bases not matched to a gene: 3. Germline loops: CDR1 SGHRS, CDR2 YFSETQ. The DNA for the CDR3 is TGCGCCAGCAGCTATAGCGGGGGAGGCACAGATACGCAGTATTTT. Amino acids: CASSYSGGGTDTQYF.

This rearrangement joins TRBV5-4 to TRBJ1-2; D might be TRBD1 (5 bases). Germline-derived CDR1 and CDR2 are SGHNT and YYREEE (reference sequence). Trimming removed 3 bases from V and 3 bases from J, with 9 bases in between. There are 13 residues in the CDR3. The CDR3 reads CASSSDSYYGYTF. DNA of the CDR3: TGTGCCAGCAGCTCAGACAGCTACTATGGCTACACCTTC.

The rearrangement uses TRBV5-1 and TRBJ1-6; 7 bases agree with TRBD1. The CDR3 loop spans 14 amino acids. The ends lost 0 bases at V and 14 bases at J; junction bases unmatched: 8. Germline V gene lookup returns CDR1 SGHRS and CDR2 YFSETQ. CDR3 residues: CASSLVPMQGALHF. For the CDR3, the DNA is TGCGCCAGCAGCTTGGTCCCCATGCAGGGGGCCCTCCACTTT.

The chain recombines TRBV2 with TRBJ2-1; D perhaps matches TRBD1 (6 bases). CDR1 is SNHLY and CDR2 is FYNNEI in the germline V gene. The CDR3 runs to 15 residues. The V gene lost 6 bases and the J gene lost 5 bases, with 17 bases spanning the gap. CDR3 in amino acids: CASRVGTLRNNEQFF. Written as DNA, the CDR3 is TGTGCCAGCAGGGTTGGGACATTAAGAAACAATGAGCAGTTCTTC.

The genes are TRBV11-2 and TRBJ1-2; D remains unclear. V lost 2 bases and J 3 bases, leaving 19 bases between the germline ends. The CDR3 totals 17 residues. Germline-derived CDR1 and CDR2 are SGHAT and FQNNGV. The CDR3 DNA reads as TGTGCCAGCAGCTTATCCTTGATGACCGGGTCTGACTATGGCTACACCTTC. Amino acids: CASSLSLMTGSDYGYTF.

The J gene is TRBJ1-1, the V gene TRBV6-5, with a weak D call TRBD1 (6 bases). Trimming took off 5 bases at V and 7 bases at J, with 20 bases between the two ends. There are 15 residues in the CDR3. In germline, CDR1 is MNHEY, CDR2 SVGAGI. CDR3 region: CASSPTGPTGHEAFF. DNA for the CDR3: TGTGCCAGCAGTCCCACAGGGCCGACGGGCCATGAAGCTTTCTTT.

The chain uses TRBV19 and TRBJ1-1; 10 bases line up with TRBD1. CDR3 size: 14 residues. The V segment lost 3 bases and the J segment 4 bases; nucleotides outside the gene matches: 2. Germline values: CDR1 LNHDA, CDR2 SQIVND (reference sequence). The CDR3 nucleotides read TGTGCCAGTAGTATCGGACAGGGGGTCACTGAAGCTTTCTTT. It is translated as CASSIGQGVTEAFF.

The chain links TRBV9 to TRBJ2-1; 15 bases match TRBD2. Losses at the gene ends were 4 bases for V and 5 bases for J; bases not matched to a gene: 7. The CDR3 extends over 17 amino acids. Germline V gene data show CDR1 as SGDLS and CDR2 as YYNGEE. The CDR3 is CASSPTGTSGGHNEQFF. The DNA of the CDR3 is TGTGCCAGCAGCCCGACCGGGACTAGCGGGGGGCACAATGAGCAGTTCTTC.

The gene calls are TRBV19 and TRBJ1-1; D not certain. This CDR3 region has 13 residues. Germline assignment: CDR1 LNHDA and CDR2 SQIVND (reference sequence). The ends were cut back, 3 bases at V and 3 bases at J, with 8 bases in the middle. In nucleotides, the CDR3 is TGTGCCAGTAGTATGTGGGAGCACACTGAAGCTTTCTTT. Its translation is CASSMWEHTEAFF. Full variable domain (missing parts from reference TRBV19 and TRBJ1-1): DGGITQSPKYLFRKEGQNVTLSCEQNLNHDAMYWYRQDPGQGLRLIYYSQIVNDFQKGDIAEGYSVSREKKESFPLTVTSAQKNPTAFYLCASSMWEHTEAFFGQGTRLTVV.

The CDR3 protein is CASSVQMNTEAFF. For the CDR3, the DNA is TGTGCCAGCAGTGTACAGATGAACACTGAAGCTTTCTTT. V gene TRBV6-5 combines with J gene TRBJ1-1, with D uncertain. Per the germline V gene, CDR1 is MNHEY and CDR2 is SVGAGI. The CDR3 covers 13 residues. Trimming stripped 5 bases from V and 0 bases from J, with 7 bases between.

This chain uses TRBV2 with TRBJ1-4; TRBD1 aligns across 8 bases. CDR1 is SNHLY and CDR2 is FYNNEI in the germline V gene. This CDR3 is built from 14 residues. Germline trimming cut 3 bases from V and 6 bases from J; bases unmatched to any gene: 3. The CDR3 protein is CASSDYRGDEKLFF. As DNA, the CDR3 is TGTGCCAGCAGTGATTACAGGGGGGATGAAAAACTGTTTTTT.

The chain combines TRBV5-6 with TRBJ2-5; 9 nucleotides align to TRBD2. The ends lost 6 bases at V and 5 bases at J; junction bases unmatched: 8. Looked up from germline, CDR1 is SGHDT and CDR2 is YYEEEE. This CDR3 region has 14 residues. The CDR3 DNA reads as TGTGCCAGCAATTTCGGACTAGCGCGGGAGACCCAGTACTTC. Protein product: CASNFGLARETQYF.

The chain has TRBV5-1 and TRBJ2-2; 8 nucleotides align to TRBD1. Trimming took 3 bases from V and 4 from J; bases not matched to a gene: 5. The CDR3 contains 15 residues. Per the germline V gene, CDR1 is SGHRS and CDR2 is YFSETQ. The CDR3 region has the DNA TGCGCCAGCAGCTCGGGGACAGGCCTCACCGGGGAGCTGTTTTTT. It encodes CASSSGTGLTGELFF.

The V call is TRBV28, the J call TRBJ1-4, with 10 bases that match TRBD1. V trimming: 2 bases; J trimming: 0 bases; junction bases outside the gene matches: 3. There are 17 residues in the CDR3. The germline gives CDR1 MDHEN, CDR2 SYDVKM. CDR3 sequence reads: CASSLPGQGATNEKLFF. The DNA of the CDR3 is TGTGCCAGCAGTTTACCCGGACAGGGGGCAACTAATGAAAAACTGTTTTTT.

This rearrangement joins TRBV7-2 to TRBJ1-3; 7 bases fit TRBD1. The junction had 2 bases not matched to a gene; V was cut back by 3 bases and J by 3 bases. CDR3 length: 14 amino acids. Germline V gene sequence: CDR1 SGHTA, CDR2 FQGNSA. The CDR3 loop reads CASSFRTGGNTIYF. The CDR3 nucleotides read TGTGCCAGCAGCTTCCGGACAGGTGGAAACACCATATATTTT.

CDR3 coding DNA: TGTGCCAGCTCACCACGGGAGGCAAATTCACCCCTCCACTTT. This gives the protein CASSPREANSPLHF. V is TRBV18 and J is TRBJ1-6, with D unresolved. CDR1 and CDR2 from the germline V gene are KGHSH and LQKENI. Deletions cut 1 base from V and 7 bases from J, with 8 bases between. CDR3 length: 14 residues.

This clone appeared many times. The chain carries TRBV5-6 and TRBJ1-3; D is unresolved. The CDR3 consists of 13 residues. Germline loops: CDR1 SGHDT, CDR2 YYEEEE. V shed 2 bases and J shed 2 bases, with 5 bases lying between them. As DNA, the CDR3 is TGTGCCAGCAGCTTTCCTCCTGGAAACACCATATATTTT. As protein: CASSFPPGNTIYF. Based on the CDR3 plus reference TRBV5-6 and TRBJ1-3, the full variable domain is DAGVTQSPTHLIKTRGQQVTLRCSPKSGHDTVSWYQQALGQGPQFIFQYYEEEERQRGNFPDRFSGHQFPNYSSELNVNALLLGDSALYLCASSFPPGNTIYFGEGSWLTVV.

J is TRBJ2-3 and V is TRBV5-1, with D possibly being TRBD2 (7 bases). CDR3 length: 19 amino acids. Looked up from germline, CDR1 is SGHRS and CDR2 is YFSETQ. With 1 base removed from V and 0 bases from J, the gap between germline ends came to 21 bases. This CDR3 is CASSLRGAKVPLSTDTQYF. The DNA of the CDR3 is TGCGCCAGCAGCTTGCGGGGGGCGAAGGTCCCGCTAAGCACAGATACGCAGTATTTT.

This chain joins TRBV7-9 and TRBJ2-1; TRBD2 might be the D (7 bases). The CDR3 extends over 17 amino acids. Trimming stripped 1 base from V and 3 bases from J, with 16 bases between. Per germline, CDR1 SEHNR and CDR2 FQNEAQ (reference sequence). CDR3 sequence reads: CASSLGGGGGHYNEQFF. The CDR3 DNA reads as TGTGCCAGCAGCTTAGGGGGGGGCGGGGGCCACTACAATGAGCAGTTCTTC. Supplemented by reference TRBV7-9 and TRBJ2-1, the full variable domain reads DTGVSQNPRHKITKRGQNVTFRCDPISEHNRLYWYRQTLGQGPEFLTYFQNEAQLEKSRLLSDRFSAERPKGSFSTLEIQRTEQGDSAMYLCASSLGGGGGHYNEQFFGPGTRLTVL.

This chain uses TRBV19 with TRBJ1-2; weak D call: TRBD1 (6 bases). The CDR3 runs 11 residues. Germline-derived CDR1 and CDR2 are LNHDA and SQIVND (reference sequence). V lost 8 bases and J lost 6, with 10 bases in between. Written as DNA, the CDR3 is TGTGCCAGTCAGGGGTATCATGGCTACACCTTC. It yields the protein CASQGYHGYTF.

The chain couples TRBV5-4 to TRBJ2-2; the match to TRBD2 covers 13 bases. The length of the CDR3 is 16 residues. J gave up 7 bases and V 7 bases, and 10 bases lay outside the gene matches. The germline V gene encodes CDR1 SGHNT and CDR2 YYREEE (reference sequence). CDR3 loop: CASRPGTSGIDGELFF. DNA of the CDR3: TGTGCCAGCCGCCCCGGGACTAGCGGGATTGACGGGGAGCTGTTTTTT.

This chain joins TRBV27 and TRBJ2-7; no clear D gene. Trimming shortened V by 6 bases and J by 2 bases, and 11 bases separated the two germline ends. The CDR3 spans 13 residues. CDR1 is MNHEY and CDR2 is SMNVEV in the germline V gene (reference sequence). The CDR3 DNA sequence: TGTGCCAGCAGGAGGCTAGGAACCTACGAGCAGTACTTC. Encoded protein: CASRRLGTYEQYF.

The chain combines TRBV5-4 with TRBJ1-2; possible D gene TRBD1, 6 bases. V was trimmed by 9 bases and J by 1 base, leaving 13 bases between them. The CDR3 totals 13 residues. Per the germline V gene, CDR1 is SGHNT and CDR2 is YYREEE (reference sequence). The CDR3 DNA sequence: TGTGCCACTCGAGGGGGAGATAACTATGGCTACACCTTC. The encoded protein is CATRGGDNYGYTF.

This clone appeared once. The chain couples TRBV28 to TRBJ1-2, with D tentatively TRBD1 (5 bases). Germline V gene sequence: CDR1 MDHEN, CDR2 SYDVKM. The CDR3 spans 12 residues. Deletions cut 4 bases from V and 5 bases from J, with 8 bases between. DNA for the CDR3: TGTGCCAGCAGTTCCAAGGGGTATGGCTACACCTTC. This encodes CASSSKGYGYTF.